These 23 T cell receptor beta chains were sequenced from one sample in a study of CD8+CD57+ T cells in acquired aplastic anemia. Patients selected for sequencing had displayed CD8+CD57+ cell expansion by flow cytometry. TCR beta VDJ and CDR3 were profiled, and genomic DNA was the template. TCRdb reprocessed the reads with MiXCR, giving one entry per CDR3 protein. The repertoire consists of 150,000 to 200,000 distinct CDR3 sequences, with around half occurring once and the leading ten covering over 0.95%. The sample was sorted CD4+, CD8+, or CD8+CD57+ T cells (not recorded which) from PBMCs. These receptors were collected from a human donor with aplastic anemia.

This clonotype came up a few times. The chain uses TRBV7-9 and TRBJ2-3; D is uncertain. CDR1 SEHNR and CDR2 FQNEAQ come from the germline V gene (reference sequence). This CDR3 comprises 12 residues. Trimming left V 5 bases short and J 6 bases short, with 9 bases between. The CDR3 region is CASSPGSDTQYF. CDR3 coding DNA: TGTGCCAGCAGCCCCGGCAGCGATACGCAGTATTTT.

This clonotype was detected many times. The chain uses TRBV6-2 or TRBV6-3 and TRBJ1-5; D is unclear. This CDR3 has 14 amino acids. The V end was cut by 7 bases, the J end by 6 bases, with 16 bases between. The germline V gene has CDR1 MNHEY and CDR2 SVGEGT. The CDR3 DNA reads TGTGCCAGCACCGAAGGCTTTCAGGCTCAGCCCCAGCATTTT. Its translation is CASTEGFQAQPQHF.

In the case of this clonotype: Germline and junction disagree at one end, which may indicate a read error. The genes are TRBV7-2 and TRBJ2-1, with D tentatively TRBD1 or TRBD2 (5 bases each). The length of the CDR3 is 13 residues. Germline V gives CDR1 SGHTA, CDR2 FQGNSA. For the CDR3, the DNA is TGTGCCAGTAGCTATTACGGGGCGTCAGATCAGTTCTTC. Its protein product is CASSYYGASDQFF.

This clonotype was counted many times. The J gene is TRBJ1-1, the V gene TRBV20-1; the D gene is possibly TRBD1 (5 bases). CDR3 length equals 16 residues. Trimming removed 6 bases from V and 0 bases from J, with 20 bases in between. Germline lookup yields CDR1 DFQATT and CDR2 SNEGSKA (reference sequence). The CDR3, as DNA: TGCAGTGCCCTACGCGGGTTGGGGGGGGTGAACACTGAAGCTTTCTTT. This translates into CSALRGLGGVNTEAFF.

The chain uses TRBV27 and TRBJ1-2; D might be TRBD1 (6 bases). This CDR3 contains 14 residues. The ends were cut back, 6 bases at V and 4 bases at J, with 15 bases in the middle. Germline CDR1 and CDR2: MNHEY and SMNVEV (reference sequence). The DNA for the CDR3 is TGTGCCAGCAGGTCGCGGACAGCGGGCTATGGCTACACCTTC. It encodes CASRSRTAGYGYTF.

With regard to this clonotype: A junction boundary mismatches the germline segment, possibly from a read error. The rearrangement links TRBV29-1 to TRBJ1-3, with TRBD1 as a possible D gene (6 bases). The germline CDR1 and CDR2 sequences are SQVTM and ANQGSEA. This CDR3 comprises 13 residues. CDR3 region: CSHSQGSGNTVYF. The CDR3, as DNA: TGCAGTCACTCACAGGGTTCTGGAAACACCGTATACTTT. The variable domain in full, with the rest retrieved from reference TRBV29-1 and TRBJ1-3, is SAVISQKPSRDICQRGTSLTIQCQVDSQVTMMFWYRQQPGQSLTLIATANQGSEATYESGFVIDKFPISRPNLTFSTLTVSNMSPEDSSIYLCSHSQGSGNTVYFGEGSWLTVV.

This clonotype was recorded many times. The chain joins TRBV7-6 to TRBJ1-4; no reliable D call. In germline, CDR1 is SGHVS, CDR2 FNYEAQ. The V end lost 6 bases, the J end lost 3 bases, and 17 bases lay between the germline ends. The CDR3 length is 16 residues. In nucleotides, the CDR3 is TGTGCCAGCAGTCCCTACGTTGGAGCCGCTAATGAAAAACTGTTTTTT. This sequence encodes CASSPYVGAANEKLFF.

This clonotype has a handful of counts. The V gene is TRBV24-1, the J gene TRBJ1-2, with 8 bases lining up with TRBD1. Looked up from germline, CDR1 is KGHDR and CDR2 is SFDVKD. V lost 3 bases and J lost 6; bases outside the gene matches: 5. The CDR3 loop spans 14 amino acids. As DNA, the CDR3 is TGTGCCACCAGTGATAGGGCCAGGGGGCATGGCTACACCTTC. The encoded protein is CATSDRARGHGYTF.

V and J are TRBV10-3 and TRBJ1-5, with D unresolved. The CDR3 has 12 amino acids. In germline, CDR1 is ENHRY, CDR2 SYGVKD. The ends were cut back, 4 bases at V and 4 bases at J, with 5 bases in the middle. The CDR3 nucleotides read TGTGCCATCAGTGGGTCAAATCAGCCCCAGCATTTT. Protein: CAISGSNQPQHF.

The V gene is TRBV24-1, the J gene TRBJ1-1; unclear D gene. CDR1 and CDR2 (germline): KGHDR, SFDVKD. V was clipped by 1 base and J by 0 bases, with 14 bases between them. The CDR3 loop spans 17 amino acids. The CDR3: CATSDFPRRTMNTEAFF. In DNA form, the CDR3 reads TGTGCCACCAGTGATTTCCCACGAAGGACCATGAACACTGAAGCTTTCTTT.

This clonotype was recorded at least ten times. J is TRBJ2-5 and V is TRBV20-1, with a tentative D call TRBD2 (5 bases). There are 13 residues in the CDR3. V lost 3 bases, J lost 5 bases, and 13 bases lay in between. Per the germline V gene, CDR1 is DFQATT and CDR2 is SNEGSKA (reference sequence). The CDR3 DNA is TGCAGTGCTAGTTATCCGGACTGGGAGACCCAGTACTTC. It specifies CSASYPDWETQYF.

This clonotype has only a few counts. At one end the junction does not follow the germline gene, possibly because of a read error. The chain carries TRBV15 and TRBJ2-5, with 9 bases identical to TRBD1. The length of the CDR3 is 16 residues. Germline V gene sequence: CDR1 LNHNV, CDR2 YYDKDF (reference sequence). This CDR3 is CATSRPTGGSQGTQYF. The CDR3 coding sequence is TGCGCCACCAGCAGACCGACAGGGGGTAGCCAAGGGACCCAGTACTTC.

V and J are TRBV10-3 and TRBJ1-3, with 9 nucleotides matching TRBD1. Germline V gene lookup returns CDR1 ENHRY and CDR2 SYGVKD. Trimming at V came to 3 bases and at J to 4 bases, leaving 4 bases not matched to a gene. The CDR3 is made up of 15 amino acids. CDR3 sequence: CAISDPGQGGNTIYF. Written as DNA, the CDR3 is TGTGCCATCAGTGATCCGGGACAGGGAGGAAACACCATATATTTT.

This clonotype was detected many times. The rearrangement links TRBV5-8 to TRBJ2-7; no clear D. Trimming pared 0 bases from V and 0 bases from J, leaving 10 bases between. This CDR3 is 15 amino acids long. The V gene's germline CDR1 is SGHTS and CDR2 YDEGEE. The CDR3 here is CASSLGTLSSYEQYF. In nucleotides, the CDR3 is TGTGCCAGCAGCTTGGGGACCCTGAGCTCCTACGAGCAGTACTTC.

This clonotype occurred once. The CDR3: CSARTGLAGVLYEQYF. CDR3 DNA sequence: TGCAGTGCTAGGACGGGACTAGCGGGTGTCCTCTACGAGCAGTACTTC. The V call is TRBV20-1, the J call TRBJ2-7, with 12 positions matching TRBD2. CDR1 and CDR2 from the germline V gene are DFQATT and SNEGSKA (reference sequence). This CDR3 spans 16 amino acids. The V and J ends lost 3 bases and 3 bases, in that order; junction bases with no gene match: 9.

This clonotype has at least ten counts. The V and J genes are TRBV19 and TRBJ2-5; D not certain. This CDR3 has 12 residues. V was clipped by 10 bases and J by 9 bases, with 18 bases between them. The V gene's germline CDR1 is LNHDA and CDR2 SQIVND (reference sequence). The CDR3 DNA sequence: TGTGCCACCCGATCCCCCATTGGGGCCCAGTACTTC. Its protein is CATRSPIGAQYF. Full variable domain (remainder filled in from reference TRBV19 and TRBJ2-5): DGGITQSPKYLFRKEGQNVTLSCEQNLNHDAMYWYRQDPGQGLRLIYYSQIVNDFQKGDIAEGYSVSREKKESFPLTVTSAQKNPTAFYLCATRSPIGAQYFGPGTRLLVL.

CDR3 loop: CAISDRGGYEQYF. Here the CDR3 DNA reads TGTGCCATCAGTGACAGGGGCGGGTACGAGCAGTACTTC. This chain joins TRBV10-3 and TRBJ2-7, with D maybe TRBD1 (6 bases). The CDR3 covers 13 residues. The ends were cut back, 3 bases at V and 4 bases at J, with 10 bases in the middle. Germline V CDR1 and CDR2: ENHRY, SYGVKD.

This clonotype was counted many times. CDR3 bases: TGCAGTGCTTCAGGACTAGCGGGGGTATCAGATACGCAGTATTTT. The encoded protein is CSASGLAGVSDTQYF. This sequence joins TRBV20-1 and TRBJ2-3; 13 positions match TRBD2. CDR3 length equals 15 residues. V lost 5 bases to trimming and J lost 4 bases; unmatched junction nucleotides: 6. Germline CDR1 and CDR2: DFQATT and SNEGSKA (reference sequence).

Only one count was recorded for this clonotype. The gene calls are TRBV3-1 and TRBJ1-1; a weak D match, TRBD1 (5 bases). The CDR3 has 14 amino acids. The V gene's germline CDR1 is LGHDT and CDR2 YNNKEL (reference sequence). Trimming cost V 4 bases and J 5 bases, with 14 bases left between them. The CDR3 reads CASSPAGGRTEAFF. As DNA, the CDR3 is TGTGCCAGCAGCCCAGCGGGGGGGAGGACTGAAGCTTTCTTT.

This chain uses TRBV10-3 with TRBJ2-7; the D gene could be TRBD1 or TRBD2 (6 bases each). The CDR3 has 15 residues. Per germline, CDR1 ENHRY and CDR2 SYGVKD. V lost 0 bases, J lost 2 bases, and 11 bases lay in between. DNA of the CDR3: TGTGCCATCAGTGAGTCGAACAGGGAGGCCTACGAGCAGTACTTC. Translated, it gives CAISESNREAYEQYF.

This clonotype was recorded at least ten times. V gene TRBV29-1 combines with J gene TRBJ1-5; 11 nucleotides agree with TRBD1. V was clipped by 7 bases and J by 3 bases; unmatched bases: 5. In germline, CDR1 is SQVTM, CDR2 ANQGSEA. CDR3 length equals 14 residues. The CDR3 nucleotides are TGCAGCGCCGGGGACAGGGGGGACAATCAGCCCCAGCATTTT. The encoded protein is CSAGDRGDNQPQHF. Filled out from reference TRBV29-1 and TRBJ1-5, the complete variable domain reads SAVISQKPSRDICQRGTSLTIQCQVDSQVTMMFWYRQQPGQSLTLIATANQGSEATYESGFVIDKFPISRPNLTFSTLTVSNMSPEDSSIYLCSAGDRGDNQPQHFGDGTRLSIL.

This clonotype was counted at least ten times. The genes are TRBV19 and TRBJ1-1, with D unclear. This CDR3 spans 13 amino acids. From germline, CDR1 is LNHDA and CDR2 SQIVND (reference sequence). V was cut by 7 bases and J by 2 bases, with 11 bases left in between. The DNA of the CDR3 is TGTGCCAGTAAAGCGGTTAGTAACACTGAAGCTTTCTTT. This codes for CASKAVSNTEAFF.

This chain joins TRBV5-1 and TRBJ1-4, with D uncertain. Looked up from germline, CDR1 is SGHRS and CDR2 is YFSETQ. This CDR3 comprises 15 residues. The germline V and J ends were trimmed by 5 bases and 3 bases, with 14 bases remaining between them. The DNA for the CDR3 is TGCGCCAGCAGTGGTGGTCGCGGCCCTAATGAAAAACTGTTTTTT. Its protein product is CASSGGRGPNEKLFF. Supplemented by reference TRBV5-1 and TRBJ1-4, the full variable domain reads KAGVTQTPRYLIKTRGQQVTLSCSPISGHRSVSWYQQTPGQGLQFLFEYFSETQRNKGNFPGRFSGRQFSNSRSEMNVSTLELGDSALYLCASSGGRGPNEKLFFGSGTQLSVL.